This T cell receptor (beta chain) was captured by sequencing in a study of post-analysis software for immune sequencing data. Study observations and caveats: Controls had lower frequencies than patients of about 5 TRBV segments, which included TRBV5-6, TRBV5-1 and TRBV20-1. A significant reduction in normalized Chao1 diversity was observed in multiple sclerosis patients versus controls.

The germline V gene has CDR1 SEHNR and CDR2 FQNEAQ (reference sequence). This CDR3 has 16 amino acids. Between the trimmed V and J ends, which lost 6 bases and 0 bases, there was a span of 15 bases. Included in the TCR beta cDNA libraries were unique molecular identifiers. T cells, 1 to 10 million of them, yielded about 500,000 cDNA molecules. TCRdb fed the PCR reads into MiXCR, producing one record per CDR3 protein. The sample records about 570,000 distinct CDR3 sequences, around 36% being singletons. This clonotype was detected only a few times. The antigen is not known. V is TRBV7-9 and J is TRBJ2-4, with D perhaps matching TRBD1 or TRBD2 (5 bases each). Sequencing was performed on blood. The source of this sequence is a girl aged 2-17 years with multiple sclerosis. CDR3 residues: CASSFRDQGAKNIQYF. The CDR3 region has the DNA TGTGCCAGCAGTTTTCGGGACCAAGGAGCCAAAAACATTCAGTACTTC.